This TCR beta chain is from a study of a mutant IDH1 vaccine in newly diagnosed glioma. Study context: Of treated patients, roughly 62% were men and roughly 38% women, averaging around 39 years. Most patients had received both radiotherapy and temozolomide, the prior options being radiotherapy, temozolomide, or both. Study-level points and caveats: With respect to changes in top peripheral T cell clonotypes, pseudoprogression seemed unrelated.

This sample's time point: baseline, week 1 (first vaccination visit). The treatment was: pre-vaccination baseline after standard-of-care therapy. V was shortened by 0 bases and J by 0 bases, with 5 bases between the two germline ends. The CDR3 totals 14 residues. Per the germline V gene, CDR1 is LGHNA and CDR2 is YSLEER. Regarding this clone: What it recognizes is unknown.

Data came from immunoSEQ multiplex PCR; TCRdb stores just in-frame clones and leaves some out. This table has roughly 70,000 clones, around 88% appearing once. The specimen comprised peripheral blood mononuclear cells (PBMCs), sampled from a glioma patient treated with radiotherapy, temozolomide or both. The chain joins TRBV4-3 to TRBJ1-2; D gene unclear. This clonotype was obtained from a woman aged 18-35 years with glioma. Some clones in this sample may be carry-over from other donors' samples. The CDR3 reads CASSQDAANYGYTF. CDR3 DNA: TGCGCCAGCAGCCAAGATGCCGCTAACTATGGCTACACCTTC.